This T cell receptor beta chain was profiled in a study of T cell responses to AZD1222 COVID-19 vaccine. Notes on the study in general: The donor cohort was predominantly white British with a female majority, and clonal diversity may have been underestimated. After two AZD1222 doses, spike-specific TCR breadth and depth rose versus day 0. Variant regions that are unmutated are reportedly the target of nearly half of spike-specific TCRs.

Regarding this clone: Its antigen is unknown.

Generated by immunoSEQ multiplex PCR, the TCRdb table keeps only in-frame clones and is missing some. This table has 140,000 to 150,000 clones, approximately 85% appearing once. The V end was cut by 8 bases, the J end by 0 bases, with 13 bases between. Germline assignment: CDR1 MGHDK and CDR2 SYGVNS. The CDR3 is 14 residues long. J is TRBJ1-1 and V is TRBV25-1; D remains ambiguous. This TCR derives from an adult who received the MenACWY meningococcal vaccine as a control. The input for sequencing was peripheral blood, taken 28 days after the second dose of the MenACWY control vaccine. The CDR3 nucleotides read TGTGCCAGCCCAGGAAAGGTATTGAACACTGAAGCTTTCTTT. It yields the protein CASPGKVLNTEAFF. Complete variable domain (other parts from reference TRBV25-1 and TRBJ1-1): EADIYQTPRYLVIGTGKKITLECSQTMGHDKMYWYQQDPGMELHLIHYSYGVNSTEKGDLSSESTVSRIRTEHFPLTLESARPSHTSQYLCASPGKVLNTEAFFGQGTRLTVV.